These 5 T cell receptor beta chains were sequenced from one sample in a study of blood T cell repertoires in COVID-19. Profiling relied on immunoSEQ multiplex PCR, and the TCRdb table lists in-frame clones only, not all of them. Altogether approximately 50,000 clones are present, around 90% being singletons, with the ten largest covering roughly 2.2%. The sample was peripheral blood. The receptors originated from a human donor in a cohort sampled during active COVID-19.

The J gene is TRBJ1-2, the V gene TRBV6-2 or TRBV6-3; a possible D gene is TRBD1 (6 bases). Germline V CDR1 and CDR2: MNHEY, SVGEGT. Trimming took 4 bases from V and 7 from J, leaving 13 bases between them. The CDR3 has 13 amino acids. CDR3 coding DNA: TGTGCCAGCAGTTCAAGGGGGGGCCTTGGCTACACCTTC. Translated, it gives CASSSRGGLGYTF.

The CDR3 bases are TGTGCCAGCAGCCCGACACAGGGGAAGTCCTACAATGAGCAGTTCTTC. Amino acid sequence: CASSPTQGKSYNEQFF. The chain uses TRBV7-9 and TRBJ2-1; 7 bases align to TRBD1. CDR1 is SEHNR, CDR2 FQNEAQ, per germline (reference sequence). This CDR3 spans 16 amino acids. The V gene end was trimmed by 5 bases and the J gene end by 1 base; junction bases not matched to a gene: 8.

This clone was recorded only once. This sequence joins TRBV5-1 and TRBJ1-4, with unresolved D. Per the germline V gene, CDR1 is SGHRS and CDR2 is YFSETQ. The CDR3 totals 12 residues. Trimming took 2 bases from V and 8 from J, leaving 7 bases between them. Here the CDR3 reads CASSFNTEKLFF. The CDR3 DNA sequence: TGCGCCAGCAGCTTTAACACGGAAAAACTGTTTTTT.

This chain joins TRBV9 and TRBJ2-2, with D perhaps matching TRBD2 (6 bases). Germline loops: CDR1 SGDLS, CDR2 YYNGEE. Deletions cut 2 bases from V and 7 bases from J, with 6 bases between. The CDR3 consists of 12 residues. For the CDR3, the DNA is TGTGCCAGCAGCGTGGGGGGCGGGGAGCTGTTTTTT. Its translation: CASSVGGGELFF.

V usage is TRBV4-3 and J usage is TRBJ2-3, with 9 bases matching TRBD2. Germline loops: CDR1 LGHNA, CDR2 YSLEER. Trimming cost V 4 bases and J 3 bases; bases outside gene matches: 8. CDR3 length equals 16 residues. As DNA, the CDR3 is TGCGCCAGCAGCCGTGGGGTTGCGGGGGGGACAGATACGCAGTATTTT. It codes for CASSRGVAGGTDTQYF.